This T cell receptor beta chain was recorded in a study of shared clonotypes between healthy human individuals. Trimming took 1 base from V and 4 from J, leaving 8 bases between them. Germline CDR1 reads SGHAT; CDR2 reads FQNNGV. This CDR3 comprises 14 residues. Healthy HIV-negative adults without recent acute infections or vaccinations served as donors. Donors, without exception, were Caucasian adults residing in Nashville, Tennessee. Researchers divided each subset's genomic DNA evenly across several immunoSEQ plates. Per the original methods: Because ImmunoSEQ provided only junction sequences with no quality scores, the filtering differed. TCRdb's table, derived via immunoSEQ multiplex PCR, lists solely in-frame clones and lacks some. V and J calls and clone size follow that table, whereas D and trimming were derived from the DNA. The table has 97,000 or so clones, about 45% seen once.

The chain links TRBV11-2 to TRBJ1-5; D remains unclear. Sequences were obtained from PBMCs. The clonotype was recovered from a woman between 40 and 55 years old in good health. Some clones in this sample may be carry-over from other donors' samples. CDR3 in DNA: TGTGCCAGCAGCTTAGGGTCGGTAAATCAGCCCCAGCATTTT. Amino acids: CASSLGSVNQPQHF.